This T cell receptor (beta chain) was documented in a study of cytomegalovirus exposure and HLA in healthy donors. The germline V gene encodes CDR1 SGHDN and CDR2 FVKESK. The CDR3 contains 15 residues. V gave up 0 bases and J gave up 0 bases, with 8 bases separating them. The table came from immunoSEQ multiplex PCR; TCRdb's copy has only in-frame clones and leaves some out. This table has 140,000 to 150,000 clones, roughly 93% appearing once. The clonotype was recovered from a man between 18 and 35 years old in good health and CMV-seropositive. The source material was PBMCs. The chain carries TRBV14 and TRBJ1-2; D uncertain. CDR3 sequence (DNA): TGTGCCAGCAGCCAAGATGCCAGGCCTAACTATGGCTACACCTTC. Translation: CASSQDARPNYGYTF.